This TCR beta chain originates from a study of blood T cell repertoires in COVID-19. V was clipped by 1 base and J by 1 base, with 9 bases between them. Per the germline V gene, CDR1 is SGHRS and CDR2 is YFSETQ. This CDR3 region has 15 residues. The repertoire was sequenced with immunoSEQ multiplex PCR; TCRdb's copy has only in-frame clones and lacks some. The repertoire consists of some 420,000 clones, with 75% to 90% occurring once and the leading ten covering 0.95% to 1.3%. The cohort comprised adults aged about 18 to 100 years residing in about two dozen US areas. The sequencing sample was made of PBMCs or T cells enriched from blood (not recorded which). This receptor was obtained from a man aged 25-40 years who had recovered from COVID-19. The chain links TRBV5-1 to TRBJ1-5; a weak D match, TRBD1 (5 bases). CDR3 in amino acids: CASSLSGSSNQPQHF. DNA for the CDR3: TGCGCCAGCAGCTTGTCAGGGTCGAGCAATCAGCCCCAGCATTTT.